This T cell receptor beta chain was observed in a study of somatic mutations in cytotoxic T cells in rheumatoid arthritis. Generated by immunoSEQ multiplex PCR, the TCRdb table keeps only in-frame clones and is missing some. The data show 20,000 or so clones, 80% to 90% seen once. In its sample, this clone was seen once. What it recognizes is unknown. J gave up 7 bases and V 6 bases, and 14 bases lay outside the gene matches. Germline CDR1 WNHNN, CDR2 SYGVQD (reference sequence). The CDR3 has 15 residues. Study-wide points: A single CD8+ clone exceeded 20% of CD8+ cells in about an eighth of the roughly 60 patients.

This clonotype originated in an adult with rheumatoid arthritis. Sequenced input: CD8+ T cells sorted from blood. This rearrangement joins TRBV10-1 to TRBJ2-7; 8 positions agree with TRBD2. CDR3 DNA: TGCGCCAGCAGCACAGAGCGGGAGTCGGAGATTGAGCAGTACTTC. Amino acid sequence: CASSTERESEIEQYF.